Detailed here is one T cell receptor beta chain. Its specific antigen is unknown. Per-base quality was not reported, and no clone a single base away is much larger than it. This record comes from a study of blood T cell repertoires in COVID-19 (dated by TCRdb to 2020 to 2022). About the investigation overall: Collaborator samples came from the United States, Italy and Spain and covered acute and convalescent phases of COVID-19. The prospective study material was composed of cDNA or gDNA derived from T cells, B-cell-depleted T cells, or PBMCs. The dataset comprised deeply sampled blood TCRbeta repertoires from subjects exposed to, actively infected with, or recovered from COVID-19. The repertoires were made available in a free public database intended to serve as a resource for research on the immune response to SARS-CoV-2. The samples were drawn from the first 160 participants of the ongoing ImmuneRACE study and from some 1,300 subjects provided by 6 global collaborators. Nearly every sample came with metadata listing a de-identified subject ID, COVID-19 status, age in years and sex. Where available, HLA class I and class II types were obtained from metadata supplied by the sample provider rather than from assay-based typing. The full study reports these points: The amount of clinical and demographic metadata varied by source and participant and was provided uncurated.

Each collaborating institution followed its own protocols to collect whole blood in K2EDTA tubes. For TCRbeta analysis, collaborators shipped samples in one of three forms: frozen whole blood, isolated PBMCs, or DNA extracted from either of those sample types. The germline V gene gives CDR1 as SGHRS and CDR2 as YFSETQ. The CDR3 holds 12 amino acids from the cysteine to the phenylalanine. Kept here is only the CDR3 DNA, which spans 36 bases and is read in frame from base 1. V and J are truncated by 4 bases and 5 bases respectively, leaving an intervening sequence of 9 bases. The immunoSEQ Assay, a bias-controlled multiplex PCR, was used to amplify TCRbeta CDR3 regions from genomic DNA. As for the authors' bioinformatics: The number of nucleated cells in each sample was estimated from the amplification of reference gene primers within the assay. To quantify the absolute abundance of each unique TCRbeta CDR3 rearrangement, sequence reads were collapsed and filtered. For each sample, productive Simpson clonality was calculated by taking the square root of Simpson's diversity index across productive rearrangements. TCRdb took this table from immuneACCESS and kept in-frame rearrangements with V and J called. Such tables lack part of the clones; where checked against another copy, unresolved V genes explain under half of the gap, and the rest is unexplained. V and J calls and clone size are as listed in that table; D and trimming were resolved from the DNA. The sample table shows 150,000 to 200,000 clones, and around four fifths are seen once. The ten largest clones add up to under 15% of the sample.

The TCR originated in a man aged 30-40 years with active or convalescent COVID-19. The specimen was peripheral blood. The sequence joins TRBV5-1 to TRBJ2-5, with a tentative D gene TRBD2 over 5 matching bases. The CDR3 has the sequence CASSPSGETQYF. The base sequence is TGCGCCAGCAGCCCCAGCGGCGAGACCCAGTACTTC.